The 11 T cell receptor beta chains reported below all come from one sample, sequenced in a study of T cell repertoires in cytomegalovirus infection. TCRdb reprocessed the reads via MiXCR and lists one record per CDR3 protein. The sample lists approximately 110,000 distinct CDR3 sequences; less than 55% were seen once. The antigens these receptors bind are not known. Source: CD8+ T cells from cultured PBMCs, taken from culture after CMV antigen stimulation. These receptors were collected from a human donor in good health (CMV status not recorded). Some clones in this sample may be carry-over from other donors' samples.

This clonotype has just one count. The V gene is TRBV5-1, the J gene TRBJ2-3, with 7 bases lining up with TRBD2. The length of the CDR3 is 14 residues. The V and J ends lost 4 bases and 0 bases, in that order; junction bases with no gene match: 2. Germline V gene data show CDR1 as SGHRS and CDR2 as YFSETQ. CDR3 loop: CASSEGGSTDTQYF. As DNA, the CDR3 is TGCGCCAGCAGCGAGGGAGGGAGCACAGATACGCAGTATTTT.

This clonotype came up many times. This chain uses TRBV6-1 with TRBJ1-2; TRBD1 matches 9 bases. The CDR3 contains 13 residues. The junction had 9 bases not matched to a gene; V was cut back by 10 bases and J by 6 bases. CDR1 and CDR2 from the germline V gene are MNHNS and SASEGT. DNA of the CDR3: TGTGCCACCCCGGGACAGGGCAAAAATGGCTACACCTTC. The encoded protein is CATPGQGKNGYTF.

For this clonotype: A much larger clone lies a single base off, so this may be a read error. This rearrangement joins TRBV7-2 to TRBJ2-7, with a tentative D call TRBD2 (5 bases). The germline V gene has CDR1 SGHTA and CDR2 FQGNSA. The CDR3 has 14 residues. CDR3 residues: CVSSPVGSSYEQYF. In DNA form, the CDR3 reads TGTGTCAGCAGCCCCGTGGGGAGCTCCTACGAGCAGTACTTC.

The V gene is TRBV5-6, the J gene TRBJ1-5, with 12 bases matching TRBD1. Trimming took 4 bases from V and 1 from J; bases not matched to a gene: 3. This CDR3 comprises 16 residues. CDR1 and CDR2 from the germline V gene are SGHDT and YYEEEE. The CDR3 protein is CASSVGQGASNQPQHF. The CDR3 nucleotides read TGTGCCAGCAGCGTGGGACAGGGGGCGAGCAATCAGCCCCAGCATTTT.

The J gene is TRBJ2-5, the V gene TRBV7-2; 13 bases match TRBD2. With 4 bases clipped from V and 0 bases from J, the junction kept 5 bases outside the gene matches. Germline V lookup: CDR1 SGHTA, CDR2 FQGNSA. The CDR3 has 17 amino acids. The CDR3 is CASSSGTSGTDQETQYF. The CDR3 DNA sequence: TGTGCCAGCAGCTCCGGGACTAGCGGGACAGACCAAGAGACCCAGTACTTC.

In its sample, this clonotype was seen a few times. V gene TRBV7-9 combines with J gene TRBJ2-3; the match to TRBD2 covers 9 bases. CDR3 length: 14 residues. The V gene's germline CDR1 is SEHNR and CDR2 FQNEAQ (reference sequence). J was trimmed by 10 bases and V by 5 bases; bases with no gene match: 10. CDR3: CASSVRPSGAPQYF. DNA of the CDR3: TGTGCCAGCAGCGTACGACCTAGCGGGGCGCCGCAGTATTTT. Combining the CDR3 with reference TRBV7-9 and TRBJ2-3 gives the whole variable domain DTGVSQNPRHKITKRGQNVTFRCDPISEHNRLYWYRQTLGQGPEFLTYFQNEAQLEKSRLLSDRFSAERPKGSFSTLEIQRTEQGDSAMYLCASSVRPSGAPQYFGPGTRLTVL.

The chain carries TRBV7-4 and TRBJ1-1, with D possibly TRBD1 on 5 matching bases. The CDR3 covers 16 residues. The V end lost 6 bases, the J end lost 1 base, and 18 bases lay between the germline ends. Germline CDR1 and CDR2: SGHVT and SQSDAQ. In DNA, the CDR3 is TGTGCCAGCAGACAGGACCCAAGGCCTCGGAACACTGAAGCTTTCTTT. This codes for CASRQDPRPRNTEAFF.

This clonotype appeared many times. The chain combines TRBV6-5 with TRBJ2-7; D may correspond to TRBD1 or TRBD2 (5 bases each). Between the trimmed V and J ends, which lost 2 bases and 3 bases, there was a span of 17 bases. Germline V lookup: CDR1 MNHEY, CDR2 SVGAGI. The CDR3 consists of 16 residues. Here the CDR3 DNA reads TGTGCCAGCAGTTACACCCCGAGGGGTGGGAACTACGAGCAGTACTTC. Translating it yields CASSYTPRGGNYEQYF.

J is TRBJ1-2 and V is TRBV7-3; D gene unclear. This CDR3 contains 16 residues. Trimming shortened V by 6 bases and J by 0 bases, and 17 bases separated the two germline ends. Germline V gene lookup returns CDR1 SGHTA and CDR2 FQGTGA. For the CDR3, the DNA is TGTGCCAGCAGTTCCGCCGGCAGAGAAGCTAACTATGGCTACACCTTC. Encoded protein: CASSSAGREANYGYTF.

This clonotype was seen many times. The rearrangement uses TRBV7-3 and TRBJ2-1; D not resolved. The length of the CDR3 is 15 residues. Per the germline V gene, CDR1 is SGHTA and CDR2 is FQGTGA. V was pared by 2 bases and J by 0 bases, with 8 bases between. The CDR3 DNA sequence: TGTGCCAGCAGCTTAGACCCGAGCTCCTACAATGAGCAGTTCTTC. This sequence encodes CASSLDPSSYNEQFF. Full variable domain (rest looked up from reference TRBV7-3 and TRBJ2-1): GAGVSQTPSNKVTEKGKYVELRCDPISGHTALYWYRQSLGQGPEFLIYFQGTGAADDSGLPNDRFFAVRPEGSVSTLKIQRTERGDSAVYLCASSLDPSSYNEQFFGPGTRLTVL.

The rearrangement joins TRBV27 to TRBJ2-1; TRBD1 matches 8 bases. The CDR3 covers 15 residues. Per germline, CDR1 MNHEY and CDR2 SMNVEV (reference sequence). Trimming at V came to 2 bases and at J to 3 bases, leaving 3 bases not matched to a gene. CDR3 sequence: CASSLIGQGYNEQFF. In nucleotides, the CDR3 is TGTGCCAGCAGTTTAATAGGACAGGGCTACAATGAGCAGTTCTTC.